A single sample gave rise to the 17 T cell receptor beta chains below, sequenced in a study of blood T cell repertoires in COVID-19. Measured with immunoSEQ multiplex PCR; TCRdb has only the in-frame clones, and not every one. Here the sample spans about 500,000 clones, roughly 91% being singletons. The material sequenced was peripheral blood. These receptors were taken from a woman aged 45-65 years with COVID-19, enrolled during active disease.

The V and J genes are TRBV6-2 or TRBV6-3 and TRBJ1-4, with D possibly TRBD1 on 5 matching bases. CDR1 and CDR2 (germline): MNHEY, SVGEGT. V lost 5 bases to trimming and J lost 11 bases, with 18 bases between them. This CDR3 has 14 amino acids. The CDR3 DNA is TGTGCCAGCAGTCAAACTAACCTCCGGGGGAAACTGTTTTTT. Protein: CASSQTNLRGKLFF.

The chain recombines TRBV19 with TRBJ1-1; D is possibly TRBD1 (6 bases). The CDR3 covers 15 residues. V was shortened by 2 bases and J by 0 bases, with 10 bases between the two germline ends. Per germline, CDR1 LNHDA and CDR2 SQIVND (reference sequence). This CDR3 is CASSISGEMNTEAFF. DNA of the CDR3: TGTGCCAGTAGTATATCAGGGGAGATGAACACTGAAGCTTTCTTT.

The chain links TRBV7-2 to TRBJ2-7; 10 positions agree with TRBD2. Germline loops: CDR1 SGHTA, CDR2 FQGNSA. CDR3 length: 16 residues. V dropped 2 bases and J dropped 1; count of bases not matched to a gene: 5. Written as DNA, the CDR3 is TGTGCCAGCAGCTTATTCCTAGCGGGGGTGTCCTACGAGCAGTACTTC. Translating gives CASSLFLAGVSYEQYF.

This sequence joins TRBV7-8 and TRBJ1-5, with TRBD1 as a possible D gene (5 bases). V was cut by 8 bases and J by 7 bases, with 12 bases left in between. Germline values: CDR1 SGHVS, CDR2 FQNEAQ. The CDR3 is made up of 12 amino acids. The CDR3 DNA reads TGTGCCAGCGGACAATATGGGCAGCCCCAGCATTTT. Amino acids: CASGQYGQPQHF.

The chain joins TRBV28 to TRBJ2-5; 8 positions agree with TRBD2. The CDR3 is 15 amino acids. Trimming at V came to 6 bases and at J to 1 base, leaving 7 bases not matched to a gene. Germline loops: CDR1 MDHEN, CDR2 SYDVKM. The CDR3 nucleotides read TGTGCCAGCAGCCCCGGGGGGGCGATCCAAGAGACCCAGTACTTC. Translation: CASSPGGAIQETQYF.

As DNA, the CDR3 is TGCGCCAGCCGAAGAAGTCTGACAGGCTCCTACGAGCAGTACTTC. Amino acid sequence: CASRRSLTGSYEQYF. The chain has TRBV23-1 and TRBJ2-7; a possible D gene is TRBD1 (6 bases). TRBV23-1 is marked as an open reading frame, function uncertain. V lost 8 bases, J lost 0 bases, and 17 bases lay in between. CDR3 length: 15 amino acids.

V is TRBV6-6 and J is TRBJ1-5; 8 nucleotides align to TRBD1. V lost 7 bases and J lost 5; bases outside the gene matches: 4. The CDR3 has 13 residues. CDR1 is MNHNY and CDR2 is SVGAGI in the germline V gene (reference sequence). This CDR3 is CASKDRVDQPQHF. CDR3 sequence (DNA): TGTGCCAGCAAGGACAGGGTGGATCAGCCCCAGCATTTT.

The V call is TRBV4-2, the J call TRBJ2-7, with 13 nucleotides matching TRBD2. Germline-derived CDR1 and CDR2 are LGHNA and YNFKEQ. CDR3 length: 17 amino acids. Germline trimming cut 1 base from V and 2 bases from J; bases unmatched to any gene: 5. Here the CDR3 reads CASSQGLAGGLTYEQYF. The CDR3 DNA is TGTGCCAGCAGCCAAGGACTAGCGGGGGGTCTTACCTACGAGCAGTACTTC.

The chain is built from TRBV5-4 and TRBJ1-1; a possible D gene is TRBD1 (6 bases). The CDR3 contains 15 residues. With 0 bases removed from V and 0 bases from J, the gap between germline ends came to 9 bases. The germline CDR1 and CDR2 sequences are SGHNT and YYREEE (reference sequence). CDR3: CASSLVGQMNTEAFF. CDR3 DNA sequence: TGTGCCAGCAGCTTGGTAGGACAGATGAACACTGAAGCTTTCTTT.

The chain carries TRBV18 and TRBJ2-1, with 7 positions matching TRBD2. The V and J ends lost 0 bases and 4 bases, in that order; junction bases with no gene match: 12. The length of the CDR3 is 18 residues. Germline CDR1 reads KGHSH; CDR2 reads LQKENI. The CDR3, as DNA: TGTGCCAGCTCACCACCAGGGGACTATGTCCAATTGTACAATGAGCAGTTCTTC. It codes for CASSPPGDYVQLYNEQFF.

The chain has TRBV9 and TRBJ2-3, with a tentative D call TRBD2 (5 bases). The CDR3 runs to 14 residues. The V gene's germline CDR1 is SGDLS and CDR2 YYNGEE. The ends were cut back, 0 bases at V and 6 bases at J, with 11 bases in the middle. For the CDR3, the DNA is TGTGCCAGCAGCGTAGAAGGCAGCGGCGATACGCAGTATTTT. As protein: CASSVEGSGDTQYF.

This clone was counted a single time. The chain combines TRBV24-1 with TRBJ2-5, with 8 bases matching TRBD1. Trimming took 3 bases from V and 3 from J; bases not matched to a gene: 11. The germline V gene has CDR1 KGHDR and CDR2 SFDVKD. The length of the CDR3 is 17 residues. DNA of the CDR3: TGTGCCACCAGTGATCCGTCACCGGGACAGGATAAAGAGACCCAGTACTTC. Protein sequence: CATSDPSPGQDKETQYF.

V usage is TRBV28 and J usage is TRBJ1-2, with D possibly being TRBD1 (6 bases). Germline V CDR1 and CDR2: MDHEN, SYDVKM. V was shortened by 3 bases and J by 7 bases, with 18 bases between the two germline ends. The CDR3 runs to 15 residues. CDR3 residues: CASSFLQGSLSGYTF. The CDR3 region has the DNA TGTGCCAGCAGTTTTTTACAGGGCTCGCTCAGTGGCTACACCTTC.

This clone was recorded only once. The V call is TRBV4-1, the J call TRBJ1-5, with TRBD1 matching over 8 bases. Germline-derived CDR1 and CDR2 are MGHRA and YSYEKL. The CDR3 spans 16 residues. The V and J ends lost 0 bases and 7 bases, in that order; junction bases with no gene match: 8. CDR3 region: CASSQEGTGAGQPQHF. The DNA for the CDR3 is TGCGCCAGCAGCCAAGAGGGGACAGGCGCGGGGCAGCCCCAGCATTTT.

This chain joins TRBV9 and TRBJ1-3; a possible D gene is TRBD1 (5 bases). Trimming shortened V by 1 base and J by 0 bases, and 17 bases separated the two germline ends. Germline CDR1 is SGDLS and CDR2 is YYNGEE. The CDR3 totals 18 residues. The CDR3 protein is CASSVFSGTARSGNTIYF. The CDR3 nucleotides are TGTGCCAGCAGCGTATTCTCCGGGACTGCACGCTCTGGAAACACCATATATTTT.

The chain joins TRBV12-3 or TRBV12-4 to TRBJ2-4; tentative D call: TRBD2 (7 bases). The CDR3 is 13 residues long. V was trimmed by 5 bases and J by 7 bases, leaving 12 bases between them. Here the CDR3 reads CASSERGGNIQYF. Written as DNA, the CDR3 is TGTGCCAGCAGTGAGAGGGGGGGGAACATTCAGTACTTC.

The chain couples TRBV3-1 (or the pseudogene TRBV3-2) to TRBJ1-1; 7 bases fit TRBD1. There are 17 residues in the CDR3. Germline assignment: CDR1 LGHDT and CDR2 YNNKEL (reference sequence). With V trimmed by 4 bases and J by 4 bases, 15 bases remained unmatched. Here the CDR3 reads CASSLFAPTGSGTEAFF. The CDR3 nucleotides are TGTGCCAGCAGCCTTTTTGCCCCGACAGGGAGTGGCACTGAAGCTTTCTTT.